A single sample gave rise to the 25 T cell receptor beta chains below, sequenced in a study of blood T cell repertoires in COVID-19. The repertoire was sequenced with immunoSEQ multiplex PCR; TCRdb's copy has only in-frame clones and lacks some. This repertoire shows roughly 240,000 clones, 65% to 90% found once; its top ten account for around 2.4%. The sequenced sample consisted of peripheral blood. The receptors were sampled from a man in his forties or fifties who had recovered from COVID-19.

This chain uses TRBV25-1 with TRBJ2-1, with 11 bases aligning to TRBD2. The V gene's germline CDR1 is MGHDK and CDR2 SYGVNS. J gave up 4 bases and V 4 bases, and 6 bases lay outside the gene matches. The CDR3 has 16 residues. CDR3 coding DNA: TGTGCCAGCAGTGCGCGTCTAGCGGGGGGATACAATGAGCAGTTCTTC. Its translation is CASSARLAGGYNEQFF.

The chain is built from TRBV5-1 and TRBJ2-5; possibly TRBD1 for D (5 bases). CDR1 and CDR2 (germline): SGHRS, YFSETQ. This CDR3 comprises 15 residues. V was clipped by 0 bases and J by 2 bases, with 11 bases between them. DNA of the CDR3: TGCGCCAGCAGCTTGGGTACAGGTGGGCAAGAGACCCAGTACTTC. Translation gives CASSLGTGGQETQYF. Full variable domain (remainder filled in from reference TRBV5-1 and TRBJ2-5): KAGVTQTPRYLIKTRGQQVTLSCSPISGHRSVSWYQQTPGQGLQFLFEYFSETQRNKGNFPGRFSGRQFSNSRSEMNVSTLELGDSALYLCASSLGTGGQETQYFGPGTRLLVL.

The CDR3 coding sequence is TGCGCCAGCAGCCAAGAAAGGACTCGTAAGCTAGGTCAGCCCCAGCATTTT. This gives the protein CASSQERTRKLGQPQHF. The chain has TRBV4-1 and TRBJ1-5; D ambiguous. Germline CDR1 reads MGHRA; CDR2 reads YSYEKL. This CDR3 is built from 17 residues. V was trimmed by 0 bases and J by 6 bases, leaving 18 bases between them.

The chain links TRBV23-1 to TRBJ2-5; TRBD1 aligns across 7 bases. Being an ORF, TRBV23-1 has a function that is uncertain. The junction had 10 bases not matched to a gene; V was cut back by 4 bases and J by 5 bases. This CDR3 is built from 15 residues. DNA of the CDR3: TGCGCCAGCAGTCTCACGGACAGGAGATCGGAGACCCAGTACTTC. It encodes CASSLTDRRSETQYF.

V usage is TRBV2 and J usage is TRBJ2-7; 12 bases fit TRBD2. The ends lost 6 bases at V and 0 bases at J; junction bases unmatched: 9. The CDR3 sequence is 17 residues long. The V gene's germline CDR1 is SNHLY and CDR2 FYNNEI. CDR3 sequence: CASRDRLAGVLSYEQYF. DNA of the CDR3: TGTGCCAGCAGGGACCGACTAGCGGGAGTCCTCTCCTACGAGCAGTACTTC. Based on the CDR3 plus reference TRBV2 and TRBJ2-7, the full variable domain is EPEVTQTPSHQVTQMGQEVILRCVPISNHLYFYWYRQILGQKVEFLVSFYNNEISEKSEIFDDQFSVERPDGSNFTLKIRSTKLEDSAMYFCASRDRLAGVLSYEQYFGPGTRLTVT.

The chain carries TRBV5-1 and TRBJ1-2; D ambiguous. CDR1 and CDR2 (germline): SGHRS, YFSETQ. This CDR3 comprises 14 residues. V lost 4 bases and J 7 bases, leaving 17 bases between the germline ends. The CDR3 loop is CASSPSPGSGGYTF. The CDR3 region has the DNA TGCGCCAGCAGCCCCTCTCCAGGATCTGGTGGCTACACCTTC.

This clone is a singleton in its sample. This chain uses TRBV12-5 with TRBJ1-2; no firm D call. Trimming shortened V by 1 base and J by 8 bases, and 11 bases separated the two germline ends. Germline V lookup: CDR1 LGHNT, CDR2 FRNRAP. The length of the CDR3 is 13 residues. The CDR3 DNA is TGTGCTAGTGGTTTGGATTGGGCGGGGGGCTACACCTTC. Encoded protein: CASGLDWAGGYTF. Together with reference TRBV12-5 and TRBJ1-2, the CDR3 gives the full variable domain: DARVTQTPRHKVTEMGQEVTMRCQPILGHNTVFWYRQTMMQGLELLAYFRNRAPLDDSGMPKDRFSAEMPDATLATLKIQPSEPRDSAVYFCASGLDWAGGYTFGSGTRLTVV.

V usage is TRBV18 and J usage is TRBJ2-3, with 15 bases identical to TRBD2. The ends lost 8 bases at V and 4 bases at J; junction bases unmatched: 7. The length of the CDR3 is 16 residues. Germline lookup yields CDR1 KGHSH and CDR2 LQKENI. The CDR3 nucleotides read TGTGCCAGCGCCCCCGGACTAGCGGGGGGGGCAGATACGCAGTATTTT. Residues: CASAPGLAGGADTQYF.

This chain uses TRBV11-3 with TRBJ2-3; D might be TRBD2 (6 bases). Germline CDR1 and CDR2: SGHNT and YENEEA. CDR3 length equals 15 residues. V was cut by 5 bases and J by 0 bases, with 12 bases left in between. CDR3 residues: CASSRFGTSTDTQYF. CDR3 nucleotides: TGTGCCAGCAGCCGATTTGGGACTAGCACAGATACGCAGTATTTT.

This clone was counted between two and nine times. V is TRBV18 and J is TRBJ2-7; 7 bases fit TRBD1. The J segment lost 5 bases and the V segment lost 3 bases, leaving 7 bases of the junction unmatched. This CDR3 is 14 amino acids long. Germline loops: CDR1 KGHSH, CDR2 LQKENI. The CDR3 DNA reads as TGTGCCAGCTCACCGGACAGGCTGATCGACGAGCAGTACTTC. It translates to CASSPDRLIDEQYF.

The table lists this clone with a few counts. The chain is built from TRBV10-1 and TRBJ2-1, with no clear D. This CDR3 spans 14 amino acids. With 4 bases removed from V and 0 bases from J, the gap between germline ends came to 7 bases. The germline gives CDR1 WNHNN, CDR2 SYGVQD (reference sequence). The chain's CDR3 is CASSATRSYNEQFF. The CDR3 region has the DNA TGCGCCAGCAGTGCCACACGCTCCTACAATGAGCAGTTCTTC.

Points on this clone: The same CDR3 is also encoded by other DNA sequences in this sample. The rearrangement joins TRBV19 to TRBJ2-3; D unresolved. V shed 3 bases and J shed 4 bases, with 2 bases lying between them. The CDR3 covers 11 residues. The germline gives CDR1 LNHDA, CDR2 SQIVND (reference sequence). The CDR3 coding sequence is TGTGCCAGTAGTATCTCAGATACGCAGTATTTT. Encoded protein: CASSISDTQYF.

The chain carries TRBV18 and TRBJ2-1; 9 nucleotides match TRBD2. Germline lookup yields CDR1 KGHSH and CDR2 LQKENI. There are 16 residues in the CDR3. J lost 9 bases, V lost 2 bases, and 11 bases had no gene match. This CDR3 is CASSPVAASGIPEQFF. For the CDR3, the DNA is TGTGCCAGCTCACCAGTTGCGGCTAGCGGGATACCTGAGCAGTTCTTC.

The chain joins TRBV12-5 to TRBJ1-5; possibly TRBD1 for D (6 bases). V was pared by 5 bases and J by 4 bases, with 9 bases between. CDR1 is LGHNT and CDR2 is FRNRAP in the germline V gene. This CDR3 contains 13 residues. CDR3: CASGIDRNQPQHF. The CDR3, as DNA: TGTGCTAGTGGTATTGACAGGAATCAGCCCCAGCATTTT.

This clone came up once. Other DNA sequences of this sample code for an identical CDR3. The rearrangement joins TRBV9 to TRBJ1-4, with D unresolved. The germline CDR1 and CDR2 sequences are SGDLS and YYNGEE. This CDR3 is built from 14 residues. Trimming removed 1 base from V and 0 bases from J, with 4 bases in between. The DNA of the CDR3 is TGTGCCAGCAGCGTATCAGCAACTAATGAAAAACTGTTTTTT. The encoded protein is CASSVSATNEKLFF.

The chain joins TRBV19 to TRBJ2-7, with 9 nucleotides matching TRBD1. This CDR3 contains 14 residues. From germline, CDR1 is LNHDA and CDR2 SQIVND (reference sequence). V trimming: 6 bases; J trimming: 5 bases; junction bases outside the gene matches: 8. Here the CDR3 DNA reads TGTGCCAGTAGCCAGACAGGGGGTGGCCACGAGCAGTACTTC. It is translated as CASSQTGGGHEQYF.

The rearrangement joins TRBV7-2 to TRBJ2-1, with a tentative D call TRBD1 (5 bases). Germline CDR1 reads SGHTA; CDR2 reads FQGNSA. Trimming shortened V by 4 bases and J by 9 bases, and 10 bases separated the two germline ends. CDR3 length: 12 residues. CDR3 in amino acids: CASSSNTGEQFF. The CDR3 region has the DNA TGTGCCAGCAGCTCCAATACAGGTGAGCAGTTCTTC.

The rearrangement uses TRBV3-1 (or the pseudogene TRBV3-2) and TRBJ2-7; possibly TRBD1 for D (6 bases). V gave up 3 bases and J gave up 5 bases, with 20 bases separating them. The CDR3 runs to 16 residues. The V gene's germline CDR1 is LGHDT and CDR2 YNNKEL (reference sequence). CDR3 protein: CASSQNPQGSSHEQYF. For the CDR3, the DNA is TGTGCCAGCAGCCAGAACCCACAGGGTAGCAGCCACGAGCAGTACTTC.

The chain has TRBV28 and TRBJ2-7; TRBD1 agrees at 8 bases. V trimming: 11 bases; J trimming: 2 bases; junction bases outside the gene matches: 8. Germline assignment: CDR1 MDHEN and CDR2 SYDVKM. The CDR3 sequence is 13 residues long. CDR3 sequence (DNA): TGTGCCGCAGGGGGCCCCCGGCCCTACGAGCAGTACTTC. It codes for CAAGGPRPYEQYF.

The chain is built from TRBV2 and TRBJ1-5; unclear D gene. Germline CDR1 SNHLY, CDR2 FYNNEI. The CDR3 has 14 residues. V lost 6 bases and J 4 bases, leaving 13 bases between the germline ends. The CDR3 region is CASSPGNLNQPQHF. The CDR3 DNA reads TGTGCCAGCAGCCCGGGAAACCTGAATCAGCCCCAGCATTTT.

The rearrangement uses TRBV7-2 and TRBJ1-1; the D gene is possibly TRBD1 (6 bases). Germline CDR1 reads SGHTA; CDR2 reads FQGNSA. The CDR3 is made up of 15 amino acids. Trimming removed 5 bases at V and 5 bases at J, with 18 bases between. The chain's CDR3 is CASSGRRQAMTEAFF. CDR3 DNA: TGTGCCAGCAGCGGACGACGACAGGCAATGACTGAAGCTTTCTTT.

This sequence joins TRBV24-1 and TRBJ2-3; 9 nucleotides align to TRBD2. J gave up 6 bases and V 3 bases, and 6 bases lay outside the gene matches. This CDR3 is 15 amino acids long. Germline-derived CDR1 and CDR2 are KGHDR and SFDVKD. CDR3 protein: CATSDVAGALDTQYF. The DNA of the CDR3 is TGTGCCACCAGTGATGTAGCGGGAGCTCTGGATACGCAGTATTTT.

The V call is TRBV18, the J call TRBJ1-5; TRBD1 might be the D (6 bases). CDR1 is KGHSH and CDR2 is LQKENI in the germline V gene. Trimming took 2 bases from V and 7 from J, leaving 9 bases between them. This CDR3 region has 13 residues. The CDR3, as DNA: TGTGCCAGCTCACCAGGAGGACAGCAGCCCCAGCATTTT. Encoded protein: CASSPGGQQPQHF.

This chain uses TRBV10-3 with TRBJ2-6; 12 bases fit TRBD1. The CDR3 extends over 18 amino acids. Germline assignment: CDR1 ENHRY and CDR2 SYGVKD. The V gene end was trimmed by 5 bases and the J gene end by 1 base; junction bases not matched to a gene: 6. In DNA, the CDR3 is TGTGCCATCAGTCCCGGGACAGGGGGCGCGTCTGGGGCCAACGTCCTGACTTTC. It encodes CAISPGTGGASGANVLTF.

The V call is TRBV7-9, the J call TRBJ2-7, with TRBD1 matching 7 bases. The trim removed 1 base at V and 3 bases at J, leaving 9 bases unmatched. Germline CDR1 and CDR2: SEHNR and FQNEAQ (reference sequence). This CDR3 spans 16 amino acids. CDR3 loop: CASSLGMGTAFYEQYF. CDR3 bases: TGTGCCAGCAGCTTAGGAATGGGGACAGCCTTCTACGAGCAGTACTTC. Supplemented by reference TRBV7-9 and TRBJ2-7, the full variable domain reads DTGVSQNPRHKITKRGQNVTFRCDPISEHNRLYWYRQTLGQGPEFLTYFQNEAQLEKSRLLSDRFSAERPKGSFSTLEIQRTEQGDSAMYLCASSLGMGTAFYEQYFGPGTRLTVT.